This TCR beta chain was captured by sequencing in a study of CD8+ T cells in alopecia areata (dated by TCRdb to the late 2010s). Some background on the complete study: In both human patients and the C3H/HeJ mouse model, the study applied high-throughput TCRbeta sequencing to look at T cell clonal expansion in alopecia areata. TCRbeta CDR3 regions were amplified by immunoSEQ multiplex PCR using 35 Vbeta forward and 13 Jbeta reverse primers. Clonality in the scalp was compared among normal scalp (n=4), patchy alopecia areata scalp (n=8), and alopecia totalis/universalis scalp (n=8). The RNA source kit depended on sample type: the PAXgene miRNA kit for fixed scalp, the miRNeasy kit for PBMCs, and the RNeasy kit for mouse skin. On the human side, TCRbeta sequencing was run on scalp tissue and on sorted CD4+ and CD8+ peripheral blood T cells from healthy controls and from alopecia areata patients with either patchy or totalis/universalis disease. General study outcomes and caveats: Scalp TCR repertoire analysis is complicated because resident alphabeta T cells in normal human skin are also sequenced, whereas mouse skin is dominated by gammadelta T cells. TCR sequences shared between patients were less clear than in mice, possibly partly because of HLA diversity in the patient population. Compared with normal scalp, lesional scalp, particularly in alopecia totalis/universalis, had higher clonality and more expanded CD8+ clones, which suggests antigenic drive.

Library generation was performed with the immunoSEQ multiplex PCR assay. RNA was extracted from all samples and reverse transcribed into cDNA as template for TCR sequencing. First-strand cDNA was synthesized with SuperScript III using a 2:1 mix of oligo-dT and random hexamers. A synthetic immune receptor repertoire was used to assess amplification bias, and residual bias was removed computationally. The published analysis was carried out like this. Raw reads were preprocessed to remove errors, and CDR3 was defined according to IMGT conventions as the region from the conserved cysteine to phenylalanine. Clonality was computed by normalizing Shannon entropy by log2 of the number of productive unique TCRs and subtracting the result from 1. Whether scalp clones were CD4 or CD8 was inferred by matching scalp TCRbeta sequences against CD4 and CD8 repertoires sorted from blood. Sourced from immuneACCESS, this table was stored by TCRdb with only in-frame sequences that have V and J called. A share of the clones is absent; for the studies checked, an unresolved V gene accounts for under half, and the remainder has no known explanation. V and J calls plus clone size are reproduced from that table; the DNA served to infer D and trimming. In all, the sample holds 150,000 to 200,000 clones, and roughly 60% of those were seen once. About 4.4% of the sample lies in the top ten.

PBMCs were isolated by density centrifugation and stained for CD3, CD4 and CD8, and CD4+ and CD8+ T cells were sorted on a FACSAria. Scalp biopsies and blood samples were provided by unaffected controls. This clone has only a few counts. Its antigen is currently not known. No much larger clone exists at a distance of one base, and base qualities are not known. Sequences SEHNR (CDR1) and FQNEAQ (CDR2) are obtained from the germline V gene (reference sequence). The germline V end is reduced by 1 base and the J end by 2 bases; junction bases left unmatched: 5. Inclusive of the bounding cysteine and phenylalanine, the CDR3 is 15 residues long. Of all the DNA, just the CDR3 is kept, 45 bases in frame from base 1.

The chain couples TRBV7-9 to TRBJ2-7, and TRBD1 matches 7 of the central bases. The source of this sequence is a human donor in good health. The specimen sequenced was CD4+ T cells sorted from blood. This receptor carries the CDR3 CASSLGTGVPYEQYF. The DNA reads as follows: TGTGCCAGCAGCTTAGGTACAGGGGTACCCTACGAGCAGTACTTC.